Sequencing of this TCR beta chain was carried out in a study of shared clonotypes between healthy human individuals. The overall study: A donor's plate count was three for CD4 naive and three for CD4 memory; CD8 naive had two and CD8 memory one.

The germline V gene has CDR1 SGHNT and CDR2 YYREEE (reference sequence). Between the trimmed V and J ends, which lost 3 bases and 4 bases, there was a span of 17 bases. The CDR3 has 17 residues. In the sorted-subset replicate PCRs, about 200 ng DNA, around 30,000 T cell genomes, was used. Sequenced by immunoSEQ multiplex PCR; TCRdb stores in-frame clones only, minus some. The data contain 300,000 to 400,000 clones, approximately 74% of them seen just once; the ten biggest clones take up under 13%. The sequencing sample was made of memory CD4+ T cells sorted from blood. The subset denotes: CD45RA-negative fraction. This clonotype was sampled from a man aged 30 to 39 in good health. The genes are TRBV5-4 and TRBJ2-6, with D perhaps TRBD2 (7 bases). CDR3 DNA: TGTGCCAGCAGCTCGGAACCTGCGGGGGCCGGGGCCAACGTCCTGACTTTC. It is translated as CASSSEPAGAGANVLTF.